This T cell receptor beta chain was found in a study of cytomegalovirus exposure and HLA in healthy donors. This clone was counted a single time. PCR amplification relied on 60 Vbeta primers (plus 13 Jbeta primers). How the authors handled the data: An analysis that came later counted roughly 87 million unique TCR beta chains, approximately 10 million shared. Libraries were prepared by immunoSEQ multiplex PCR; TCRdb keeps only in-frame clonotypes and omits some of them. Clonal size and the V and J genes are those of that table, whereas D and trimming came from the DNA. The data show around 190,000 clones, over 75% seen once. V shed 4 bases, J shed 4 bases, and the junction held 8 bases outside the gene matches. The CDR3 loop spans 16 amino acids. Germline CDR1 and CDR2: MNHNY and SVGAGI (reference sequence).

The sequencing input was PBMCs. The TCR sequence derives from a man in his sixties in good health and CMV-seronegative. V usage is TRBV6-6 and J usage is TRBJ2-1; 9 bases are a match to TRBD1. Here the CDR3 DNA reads TGTGCCAGCAGTTCCCTGGGACAGGGACATTACAATGAGCAGTTCTTC. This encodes CASSSLGQGHYNEQFF.